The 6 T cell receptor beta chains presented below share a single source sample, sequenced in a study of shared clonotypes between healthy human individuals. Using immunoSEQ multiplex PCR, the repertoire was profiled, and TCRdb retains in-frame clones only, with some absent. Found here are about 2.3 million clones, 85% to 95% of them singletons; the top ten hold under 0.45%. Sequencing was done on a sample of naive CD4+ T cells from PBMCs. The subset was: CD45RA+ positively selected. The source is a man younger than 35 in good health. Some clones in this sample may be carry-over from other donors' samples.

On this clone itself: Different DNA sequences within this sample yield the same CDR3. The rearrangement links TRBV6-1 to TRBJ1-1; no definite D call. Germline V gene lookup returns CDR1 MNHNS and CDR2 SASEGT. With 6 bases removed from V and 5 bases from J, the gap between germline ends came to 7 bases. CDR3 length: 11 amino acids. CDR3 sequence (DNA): TGTGCCAGCAGGGGGAGGACTGAAGCTTTCTTT. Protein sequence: CASRGRTEAFF.

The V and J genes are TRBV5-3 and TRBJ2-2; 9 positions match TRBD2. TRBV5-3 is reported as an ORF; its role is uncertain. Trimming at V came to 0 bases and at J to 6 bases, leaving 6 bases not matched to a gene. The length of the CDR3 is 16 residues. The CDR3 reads CARSLATLAGSGELFF. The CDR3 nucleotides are TGTGCCAGAAGCTTGGCTACCCTAGCGGGGTCCGGGGAGCTGTTTTTT.

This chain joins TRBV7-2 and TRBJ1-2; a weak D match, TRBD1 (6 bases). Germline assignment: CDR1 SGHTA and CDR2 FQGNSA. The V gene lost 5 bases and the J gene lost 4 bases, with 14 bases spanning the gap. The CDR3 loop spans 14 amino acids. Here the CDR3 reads CASSPEGGIYGYTF. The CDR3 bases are TGTGCCAGCAGCCCAGAGGGGGGAATCTATGGCTACACCTTC. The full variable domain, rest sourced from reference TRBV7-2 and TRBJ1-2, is GAGVSQSPSNKVTEKGKDVELRCDPISGHTALYWYRQSLGQGLEFLIYFQGNSAPDKSGLPSDRFSAERTGGSVSTLTIQRTQQEDSAVYLCASSPEGGIYGYTFGSGTRLTVV.

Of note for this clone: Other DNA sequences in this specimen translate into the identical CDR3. The CDR3 DNA reads as TGTGCTAGTGGTCGTTCAGGGAACACTGAAGCTTTCTTT. This encodes CASGRSGNTEAFF. The chain combines TRBV12-5 with TRBJ1-1; D remains ambiguous. This CDR3 contains 13 residues. The germline V gene has CDR1 LGHNT and CDR2 FRNRAP. V lost 5 bases to trimming and J lost 1 base, with 8 bases between them.

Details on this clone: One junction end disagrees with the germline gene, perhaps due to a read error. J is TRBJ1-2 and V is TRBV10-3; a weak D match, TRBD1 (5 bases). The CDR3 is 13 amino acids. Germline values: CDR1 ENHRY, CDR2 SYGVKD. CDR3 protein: CTISGGDRYGYTF. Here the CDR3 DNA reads TGTACCATCAGCGGGGGTGATCGGTATGGCTACACCTTC.

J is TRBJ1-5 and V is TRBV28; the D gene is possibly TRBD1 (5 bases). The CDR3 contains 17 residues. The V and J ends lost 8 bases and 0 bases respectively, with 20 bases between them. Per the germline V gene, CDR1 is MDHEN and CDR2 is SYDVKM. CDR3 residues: CASGTQGSEISNQPQHF. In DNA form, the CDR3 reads TGTGCCAGCGGGACCCAGGGTTCGGAGATTAGCAATCAGCCCCAGCATTTT. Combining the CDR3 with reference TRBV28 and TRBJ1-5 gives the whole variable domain DVKVTQSSRYLVKRTGEKVFLECVQDMDHENMFWYRQDPGLGLRLIYFSYDVKMKEKGDIPEGYSVSREKKERFSLILESASTNQTSMYLCASGTQGSEISNQPQHFGDGTRLSIL.